The next 21 T cell receptor beta chains were all read from a single sample in a study of shared clonotypes between healthy human individuals. TCRdb keeps only in-frame clones here, not all; method: immunoSEQ multiplex PCR. This sample yields about 2 million clones, of which over 85% are seen a single time; 0.13% belongs to the top ten. Sequencing input: naive CD4+ T cells sorted from blood. Subset indicated: CD45RA+ positively selected. The receptors derive from a young man in good health.

The chain recombines TRBV27 with TRBJ1-1, with D possibly TRBD1 on 6 matching bases. Per germline, CDR1 MNHEY and CDR2 SMNVEV (reference sequence). V shed 4 bases and J shed 1 base, with 10 bases lying between them. This CDR3 contains 14 residues. CDR3 nucleotides: TGTGCCAGCAGTTCCTGGACAGAGAACACTGAAGCTTTCTTT. Its translation is CASSSWTENTEAFF.

This chain uses TRBV5-1 with TRBJ2-3, with 10 nucleotides matching TRBD2. This CDR3 region has 15 residues. V was clipped by 4 bases and J by 5 bases; unmatched bases: 7. Germline CDR1 SGHRS, CDR2 YFSETQ. CDR3 protein: CASSTSSGRVDTQYF. DNA for the CDR3: TGCGCCAGCAGCACTTCTAGCGGGAGAGTAGATACGCAGTATTTT.

The rearrangement uses TRBV7-9 and TRBJ2-2; the match to TRBD1 covers 10 bases. CDR3 length equals 15 residues. Germline lookup yields CDR1 SEHNR and CDR2 FQNEAQ (reference sequence). V shed 7 bases and J 5 bases; nucleotides not matched to a gene: 7. CDR3 sequence: CASIGDRGGTGELFF. As DNA, the CDR3 is TGTGCCAGCATCGGGGACAGGGGAGGAACCGGGGAGCTGTTTTTT.

This chain connects TRBV10-1 to TRBJ2-1, with 7 nucleotides matching TRBD2. The junction had 11 bases not matched to a gene; V was cut back by 10 bases and J by 8 bases. This CDR3 region has 13 residues. CDR1 and CDR2 (germline): WNHNN, SYGVQD (reference sequence). CDR3 amino acids: CATQLGGTDEQFF. CDR3 nucleotides: TGCGCCACCCAATTGGGAGGGACCGATGAGCAGTTCTTC.

As concerns this clone: Other DNA sequences in this specimen translate into the identical CDR3. The rearrangement links TRBV9 to TRBJ2-7; 7 nucleotides agree with TRBD2. Germline lookup yields CDR1 SGDLS and CDR2 YYNGEE. J lost 6 bases, V lost 4 bases, and 16 bases had no gene match. The CDR3 spans 16 residues. The CDR3 spells CASSPGDSRGRGEQYF. The CDR3 DNA reads as TGTGCCAGCAGCCCAGGTGACTCACGGGGGAGGGGCGAGCAGTACTTC.

CDR3 nucleotides: TGTGCCAGCAGCCTAGCTCCGGGACTAGGTGGAATGGATACGCAGTATTTT. It is translated as CASSLAPGLGGMDTQYF. This chain links TRBV4-2 with TRBJ2-3; 8 nucleotides match TRBD2. The CDR3 loop spans 17 amino acids. In germline, CDR1 is LGHNA, CDR2 YNFKEQ. The junction had 15 bases not matched to a gene; V was cut back by 4 bases and J by 6 bases.

The chain recombines TRBV5-8 with TRBJ1-2, with TRBD1 identical over 9 bases. V shed 3 bases and J 0 bases; nucleotides not matched to a gene: 6. This CDR3 comprises 16 residues. The V gene's germline CDR1 is SGHTS and CDR2 YDEGEE. The CDR3: CASSWTGASANYGYTF. CDR3 DNA: TGTGCCAGCAGCTGGACAGGGGCGTCGGCTAACTATGGCTACACCTTC.

This sequence joins TRBV14 and TRBJ2-6; 9 nucleotides line up with TRBD1. The ends lost 1 base at V and 0 bases at J; junction bases unmatched: 7. The CDR3 extends over 19 amino acids. Per germline, CDR1 SGHDN and CDR2 FVKESK. The CDR3 region has the DNA TGTGCCAGCAGCCAAGGGGTAACAGGGGGCTACTCTGGGGCCAACGTCCTGACTTTC. Translation gives CASSQGVTGGYSGANVLTF.

The chain has TRBV2 and TRBJ1-6; D unclear. Germline CDR1 and CDR2: SNHLY and FYNNEI. The CDR3 length is 18 residues. V was shortened by 6 bases and J by 0 bases, with 18 bases between the two germline ends. CDR3 DNA: TGTGCCAGCAGCCAGTTTCCATACCAGAGCTCCTATAATTCACCCCTCCACTTT. This translates into CASSQFPYQSSYNSPLHF.

This clone was seen a few times. CDR3: CASTGYSNQPQHF. In DNA form, the CDR3 reads TGTGCCAGCACGGGGTATAGCAATCAGCCCCAGCATTTT. V and J are TRBV6-6 and TRBJ1-5; D is undetermined. Germline-derived CDR1 and CDR2 are MNHNY and SVGAGI (reference sequence). Trimming pared 7 bases from V and 0 bases from J, leaving 7 bases between. This CDR3 has 13 amino acids.

The sample holds one count of this clone. This chain joins TRBV10-2 and TRBJ2-1; 12 bases align to TRBD2. CDR3 length: 22 residues. Germline CDR1 reads WSHSY; CDR2 reads SAAADI. With 0 bases clipped from V and 1 base from J, the junction kept 16 bases outside the gene matches. The CDR3 is CASSESAATSGRWSRSYNEQFF. The CDR3 bases are TGCGCCAGCAGTGAGTCAGCAGCCACTAGCGGGAGGTGGAGTAGGTCCTACAATGAGCAGTTCTTC.

The chain uses TRBV6-5 and TRBJ2-7; 8 bases fit TRBD2. The CDR3 runs 14 residues. The germline CDR1 and CDR2 sequences are MNHEY and SVGAGI. J lost 4 bases, V lost 7 bases, and 9 bases had no gene match. The CDR3 DNA follows: TGTGCCAGCACCGCCGGGAGGGGATCGTACGAGCAGTACTTC. This sequence encodes CASTAGRGSYEQYF.

On this clone itself: Other DNA sequences in the same sample also yield this CDR3. V and J are TRBV6-5 and TRBJ1-5; weak D call: TRBD1 (5 bases). CDR3 length equals 13 residues. V gave up 5 bases and J gave up 1 base, with 6 bases separating them. Germline CDR1 is MNHEY and CDR2 is SVGAGI. Written as DNA, the CDR3 is TGTGCCAGCAGTAGGGGAAGCAATCAGCCCCAGCATTTT. Encoded protein: CASSRGSNQPQHF.

The chain recombines TRBV13 with TRBJ2-1; 8 positions agree with TRBD1. The CDR3 is made up of 14 amino acids. Germline V gene sequence: CDR1 PRHDT, CDR2 FYEKMQ (reference sequence). J gave up 12 bases and V 9 bases, and 16 bases lay outside the gene matches. CDR3 in DNA: TGTGCCAGGGAAAGACAGGGGTCATATAAGGGGCAGTTCTTC. This sequence encodes CARERQGSYKGQFF.

This sequence joins TRBV28 and TRBJ1-2; possible D gene TRBD1, 6 bases. There are 12 residues in the CDR3. Germline CDR1 reads MDHEN; CDR2 reads SYDVKM. The ends were cut back, 10 bases at V and 4 bases at J, with 13 bases in the middle. The CDR3 region has the DNA TGTGCCATGGGAGGGGGAGGCTATGGCTACACCTTC. It yields the protein CAMGGGGYGYTF.

This rearrangement joins TRBV18 to TRBJ1-1, with D possibly being TRBD1 (6 bases). Germline V CDR1 and CDR2: KGHSH, LQKENI. V was trimmed by 8 bases and J by 1 base, leaving 14 bases between them. This CDR3 spans 14 amino acids. CDR3 bases: TGTGCCAGCAAAGGGAACAGGGCGAACACTGAAGCTTTCTTT. Protein sequence: CASKGNRANTEAFF.

V gene TRBV18 combines with J gene TRBJ2-7; 7 positions match TRBD1. CDR1 KGHSH and CDR2 LQKENI come from the germline V gene. The trim removed 3 bases at V and 7 bases at J, leaving 9 bases unmatched. The CDR3 has 14 residues. The CDR3 coding sequence is TGTGCCAGCTCACCGCTCAGGGGGTCGGATGAGCAGTACTTC. This translates into CASSPLRGSDEQYF.

V and J are TRBV4-2 and TRBJ2-1; the match to TRBD2 covers 9 bases. CDR3 length equals 17 residues. Per germline, CDR1 LGHNA and CDR2 YNFKEQ. The V and J ends lost 0 bases and 6 bases, in that order; junction bases with no gene match: 9. CDR3 sequence reads: CASSQDPPGLASNEQFF. Here the CDR3 DNA reads TGTGCCAGCAGCCAAGATCCCCCGGGACTAGCCAGCAATGAGCAGTTCTTC.

The sample holds a few counts of this clone. The chain employs TRBV15 and TRBJ2-7; D remains ambiguous. Germline CDR1 is LNHNV and CDR2 is YYDKDF (reference sequence). The CDR3 runs to 12 residues. Trimming removed 0 bases at V and 3 bases at J, with 3 bases between. The CDR3 spells CATSRDYYEQYF. CDR3 in DNA: TGTGCCACCAGCAGAGATTACTACGAGCAGTACTTC.

The V gene is TRBV15, the J gene TRBJ1-5; D perhaps matches TRBD1 (5 bases). Germline-derived CDR1 and CDR2 are LNHNV and YYDKDF (reference sequence). There are 13 residues in the CDR3. V lost 9 bases and J 7 bases, leaving 16 bases between the germline ends. Here the CDR3 reads CATGQAGIQPQHF. CDR3 nucleotides: TGTGCCACGGGGCAGGCGGGGATCCAGCCCCAGCATTTT.

The chain couples TRBV6-5 to TRBJ2-3, with D uncertain. The ends were cut back, 5 bases at V and 2 bases at J, with 11 bases in the middle. CDR1 and CDR2 from the germline V gene are MNHEY and SVGAGI. This CDR3 comprises 14 residues. CDR3 loop: CASSRIPHTDTQYF. The CDR3 bases are TGTGCCAGCAGTAGGATCCCCCACACAGATACGCAGTATTTT.